The 9 T cell receptor beta chains given below trace back to one sample, sequenced in a study of cytomegalovirus exposure and HLA in healthy donors. Both 60 Vbeta primers and 13 Jbeta primers went into the PCR. Repertoires were generated with immunoSEQ multiplex PCR, while TCRdb's copy carries only in-frame clones and drops some. Seen here are approximately 170,000 clones, 55% to 65% observed once, and the top ten hold 2.5% to 3.5%. The sample consisted of PBMCs. The source of these receptors is a man between 35 and 55 years old in good health and CMV-seronegative.

This clone was seen a few times. This sequence joins TRBV29-1 and TRBJ2-3; 12 bases fit TRBD2. After removal of 6 bases from V and 7 bases from J, the junction contained 11 bases not matched to a gene. Germline-derived CDR1 and CDR2 are SQVTM and ANQGSEA. The length of the CDR3 is 15 residues. The CDR3 DNA is TGCAGCGTCCGCCGGACTAGCGGGGCCCGGAATACGCAGTATTTT. Protein: CSVRRTSGARNTQYF.

This chain uses TRBV28 with TRBJ2-3; 9 positions agree with TRBD1. Germline loops: CDR1 MDHEN, CDR2 SYDVKM. V lost 6 bases to trimming and J lost 0 bases; unmatched junction nucleotides: 10. CDR3 size: 17 residues. The chain's CDR3 is CASSHRDRAKSTDTQYF. CDR3 in DNA: TGTGCCAGCAGCCACCGGGACAGGGCCAAAAGCACAGATACGCAGTATTTT. The complete variable domain, with remaining parts taken from reference TRBV28 and TRBJ2-3, reads DVKVTQSSRYLVKRTGEKVFLECVQDMDHENMFWYRQDPGLGLRLIYFSYDVKMKEKGDIPEGYSVSREKKERFSLILESASTNQTSMYLCASSHRDRAKSTDTQYFGPGTRLTVL.

This clone was picked up a small number of times. This CDR3 reads CASRKTQNTEAFF. CDR3 DNA: TGTGCCAGCAGGAAAACACAGAACACTGAAGCTTTCTTT. This chain joins TRBV28 and TRBJ1-1, with D unresolved. Between the trimmed V and J ends, which lost 6 bases and 1 base, there was a span of 9 bases. The CDR3 is 13 amino acids. Germline assignment: CDR1 MDHEN and CDR2 SYDVKM.

This sequence joins TRBV6-5 and TRBJ1-2, with a possible D match to TRBD1 (5 bases). The length of the CDR3 is 14 residues. Germline V gene lookup returns CDR1 MNHEY and CDR2 SVGAGI. The V gene lost 6 bases and the J gene lost 6 bases, with 17 bases spanning the gap. The CDR3 region has the DNA TGTGCCAGCAGCCGCTTCCCAGGGCCCCATGGCTACACCTTC. Translated: CASSRFPGPHGYTF.

The chain carries TRBV13 and TRBJ2-3, with D possibly being TRBD2 (6 bases). The germline V gene encodes CDR1 PRHDT and CDR2 FYEKMQ (reference sequence). The length of the CDR3 is 15 residues. V lost 5 bases and J 1 base, leaving 13 bases between the germline ends. Here the CDR3 reads CASSLEGGRTDTQYF. CDR3 coding DNA: TGTGCCAGCAGCCTAGAAGGAGGGCGCACAGATACGCAGTATTTT.

The V gene is TRBV7-2, the J gene TRBJ1-3, with D perhaps TRBD1 (5 bases). The V gene's germline CDR1 is SGHTA and CDR2 FQGNSA. V lost 0 bases and J 1 base, leaving 10 bases between the germline ends. CDR3 length: 16 residues. This CDR3 reads CASSLAGGRSGNTIYF. The CDR3 DNA reads as TGTGCCAGCAGCTTAGCGGGGGGGAGGTCTGGAAACACCATATATTTT.

This clone was picked up one time. The V and J genes are TRBV5-4 and TRBJ2-5; D is possibly TRBD1 (5 bases). CDR3 size: 13 residues. The germline CDR1 and CDR2 sequences are SGHNT and YYREEE (reference sequence). The ends were cut back, 0 bases at V and 5 bases at J, with 8 bases in the middle. CDR3 coding DNA: TGTGCCAGCAGCTTGGTGGGGCCGGAGACCCAGTACTTC. Residues: CASSLVGPETQYF.

The chain couples TRBV6-1 to TRBJ1-5; D unresolved. V dropped 4 bases and J dropped 3 bases, with 7 bases sitting between them. Germline V gene lookup returns CDR1 MNHNS and CDR2 SASEGT. This CDR3 contains 13 residues. The CDR3 DNA sequence: TGTGCCAGCAGTGGACGGGTCAATCAGCCCCAGCATTTT. Protein sequence: CASSGRVNQPQHF.

The rearrangement joins TRBV6-5 to TRBJ1-1; TRBD1 agrees at 8 bases. V lost 7 bases, J lost 4 bases, and 8 bases stayed unmatched. Germline CDR1 is MNHEY and CDR2 is SVGAGI. This CDR3 is built from 14 residues. For the CDR3, the DNA is TGTGCCAGCATTGGCAGGGGGCATAGCACTGAAGCTTTCTTT. It is translated as CASIGRGHSTEAFF.